Presented here are 9 T cell receptor beta chains from one specimen sequenced in a study of T cell changes during pregnancy in multiple sclerosis (dated by TCRdb to the late 2010s). The library came from the immunoSEQ multiplex PCR assay. In its TCRdb copy, this immuneACCESS table keeps in-frame sequences only and misses some clones. Where compared with another copy, unresolved V genes explain less than half of these, and the others have no known cause. Here the sample has 95,000 to 100,000 clones; 91% occur a single time. About 3.1% of the sample belongs to the ten largest clones. The sample in question was peripheral blood, obtained in the second trimester of pregnancy. All receptors come from a female donor with multiple sclerosis, enrolled in a pregnancy study.

This clone came up a few times. This chain connects TRBV10-3 to TRBJ2-5; TRBD2 agrees at 8 bases. Germline trimming cut 10 bases from V and 3 bases from J; bases unmatched to any gene: 7. The CDR3 has 13 amino acids. Germline V gene data show CDR1 as ENHRY and CDR2 as SYGVKD. As DNA, the CDR3 is TGTGCCACGAGACCGGGACTAGAAGAGACCCAGTACTTC. Its translation is CATRPGLEETQYF.

The chain combines TRBV27 with TRBJ2-1; D is unresolved. Trimming stripped 6 bases from V and 8 bases from J, with 23 bases between. From germline, CDR1 is MNHEY and CDR2 SMNVEV (reference sequence). CDR3 length equals 16 residues. The CDR3 protein is CASSRYLRPGRDEQFF. CDR3 sequence (DNA): TGTGCCAGCAGCCGCTACCTCCGGCCAGGCCGCGATGAGCAGTTCTTC.

The chain joins TRBV7-9 to TRBJ2-2; 7 positions match TRBD2. The V gene end was trimmed by 11 bases and the J gene end by 0 bases; junction bases not matched to a gene: 15. CDR3 length: 17 residues. The germline V gene has CDR1 SEHNR and CDR2 FQNEAQ (reference sequence). CDR3 protein: CAHTGGSGFANTGELFF. The DNA for the CDR3 is TGTGCCCACACGGGAGGTAGCGGGTTCGCGAACACCGGGGAGCTGTTTTTT.

The V and J genes are TRBV28 and TRBJ2-5, with 9 bases that match TRBD2. CDR1 and CDR2 from the germline V gene are MDHEN and SYDVKM. V trimming: 2 bases; J trimming: 5 bases; junction bases outside the gene matches: 3. This CDR3 comprises 14 residues. Here the CDR3 reads CASSLAGGVETQYF. CDR3 DNA: TGTGCCAGCAGTTTAGCGGGAGGGGTGGAGACCCAGTACTTC.

The genes are TRBV30 and TRBJ1-4, with D perhaps TRBD1 (5 bases). This CDR3 is built from 14 residues. Trimming removed 4 bases from V and 4 bases from J, with 13 bases in between. Germline V CDR1 and CDR2: GTSNPN, SVGIG (reference sequence). CDR3 residues: CAWNSGLGNEKLFF. CDR3 sequence (DNA): TGTGCCTGGAATTCAGGGTTGGGTAATGAAAAACTGTTTTTT.

The J gene is TRBJ2-7, the V gene TRBV18; maybe TRBD2 (6 bases). V lost 4 bases and J lost 5, with 9 bases in between. The CDR3 extends over 12 amino acids. CDR1 and CDR2 from the germline V gene are KGHSH and LQKENI. CDR3 protein: CASSRRGNEQYF. Written as DNA, the CDR3 is TGTGCCAGCTCACGGCGGGGAAACGAGCAGTACTTC.

The chain recombines TRBV6-5 with TRBJ1-1; D unresolved. The CDR3 length is 15 residues. V dropped 0 bases and J dropped 4 bases, with 12 bases sitting between them. Germline CDR1 MNHEY, CDR2 SVGAGI. CDR3 sequence reads: CASSYSTQQFTEAFF. CDR3 coding DNA: TGTGCCAGCAGTTACTCGACACAACAGTTCACTGAAGCTTTCTTT.

This clone turned up a few times. The chain joins TRBV19 to TRBJ1-1, with D maybe TRBD1 (5 bases). Germline lookup yields CDR1 LNHDA and CDR2 SQIVND (reference sequence). Trimming shortened V by 3 bases and J by 4 bases, and 12 bases separated the two germline ends. The CDR3 is 14 residues long. CDR3 sequence (DNA): TGTGCCAGTAGTATTCAGGGAAGAGTCACTGAAGCTTTCTTT. Its protein is CASSIQGRVTEAFF.

The V call is TRBV5-1, the J call TRBJ2-2; TRBD2 aligns across 8 bases. This CDR3 contains 14 residues. Unmatched junction bases numbered 7, after V lost 6 bases and J lost 6 bases. CDR1 is SGHRS and CDR2 is YFSETQ in the germline V gene. Here the CDR3 DNA reads TGCGCCAGCACCCCGGGAGGGCCGGCCGGGGAGCTGTTTTTT. It specifies CASTPGGPAGELFF. Together with reference TRBV5-1 and TRBJ2-2, the CDR3 gives the full variable domain: KAGVTQTPRYLIKTRGQQVTLSCSPISGHRSVSWYQQTPGQGLQFLFEYFSETQRNKGNFPGRFSGRQFSNSRSEMNVSTLELGDSALYLCASTPGGPAGELFFGEGSRLTVL.